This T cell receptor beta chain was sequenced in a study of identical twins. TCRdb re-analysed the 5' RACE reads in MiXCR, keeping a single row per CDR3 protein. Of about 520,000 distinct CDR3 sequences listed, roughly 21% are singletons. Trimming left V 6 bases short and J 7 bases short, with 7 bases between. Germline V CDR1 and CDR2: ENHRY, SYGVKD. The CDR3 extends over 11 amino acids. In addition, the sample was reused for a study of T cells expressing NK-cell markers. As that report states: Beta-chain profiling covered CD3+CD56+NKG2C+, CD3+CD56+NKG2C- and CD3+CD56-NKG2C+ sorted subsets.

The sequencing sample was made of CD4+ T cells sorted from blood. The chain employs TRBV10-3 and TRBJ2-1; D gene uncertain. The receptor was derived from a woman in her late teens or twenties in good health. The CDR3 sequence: CAISPGNEQFF. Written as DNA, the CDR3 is TGTGCCATCAGCCCGGGTAATGAGCAGTTCTTC.